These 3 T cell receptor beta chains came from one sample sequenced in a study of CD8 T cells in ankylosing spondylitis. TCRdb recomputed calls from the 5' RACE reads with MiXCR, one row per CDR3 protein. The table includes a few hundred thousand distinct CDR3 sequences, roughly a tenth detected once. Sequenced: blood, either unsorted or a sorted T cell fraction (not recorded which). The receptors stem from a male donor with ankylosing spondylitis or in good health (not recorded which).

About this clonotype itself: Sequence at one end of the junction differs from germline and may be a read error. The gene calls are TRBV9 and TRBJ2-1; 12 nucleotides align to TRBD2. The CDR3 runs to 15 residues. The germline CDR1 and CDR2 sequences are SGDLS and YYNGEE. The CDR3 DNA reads TGTGCCAGCAGCCTAGCGGGGGGGCTGGGGAATGAGCATTTCTTC. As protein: CASSLAGGLGNEHFF.

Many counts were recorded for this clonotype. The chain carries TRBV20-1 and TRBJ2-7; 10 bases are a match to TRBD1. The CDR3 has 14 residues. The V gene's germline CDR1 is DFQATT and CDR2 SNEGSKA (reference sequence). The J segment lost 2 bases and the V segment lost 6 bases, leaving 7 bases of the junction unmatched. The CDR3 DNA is TGCAGTGCACCGGGACAGGGGTTAACCTACGAGCAGTACTTC. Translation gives CSAPGQGLTYEQYF.

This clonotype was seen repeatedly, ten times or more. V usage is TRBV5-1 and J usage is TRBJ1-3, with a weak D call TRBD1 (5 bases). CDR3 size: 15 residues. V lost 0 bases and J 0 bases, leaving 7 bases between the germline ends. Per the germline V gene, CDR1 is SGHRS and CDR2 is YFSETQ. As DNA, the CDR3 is TGCGCCAGCAGCTTGGAAGACAGCTCTGGAAACACCATATATTTT. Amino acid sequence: CASSLEDSSGNTIYF. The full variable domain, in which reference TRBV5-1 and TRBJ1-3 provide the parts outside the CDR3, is KAGVTQTPRYLIKTRGQQVTLSCSPISGHRSVSWYQQTPGQGLQFLFEYFSETQRNKGNFPGRFSGRQFSNSRSEMNVSTLELGDSALYLCASSLEDSSGNTIYFGEGSWLTVV.